The table lists the clone carrying this T cell receptor (beta chain) with many counts. Its antigen is undetermined. Using quantitative 5'-RACE with molecular barcodes, the authors made TCR beta libraries. TCRdb used MiXCR to reprocess the 5' RACE reads, holding one entry per CDR3 protein. The table records approximately 500,000 distinct CDR3 sequences, roughly 13% of them present only once. This sample is drawn from a study of CD8 T cells in ankylosing spondylitis. Notes on the study in general: Typical of ankylosing spondylitis blood, it appeared, was a TCR beta motif of eight highly homologous variants. CD8+ disease-linked clones were present at relatively low frequencies in blood.

The source of this sequence is a male donor with ankylosing spondylitis. The sequencing sample was made of blood, either unsorted or a sorted T cell fraction (not recorded which).

CDR3 amino acids: CAMSEPLNYGYTF. The CDR3 DNA follows: TGTGCCATGAGCGAGCCTCTGAACTATGGCTACACCTTC. This rearrangement joins TRBV10-3 to TRBJ1-2; D is unclear. Germline-derived CDR1 and CDR2 are ENHRY and SYGVKD. This CDR3 is 13 amino acids long. Trimming took off 9 bases at V and 2 bases at J, with 13 bases between the two ends.